Included here is one T cell receptor (beta chain) sequence, with context. What this receptor recognizes is not known. It has no much larger one-base neighbor in the sample; base qualities were not kept. This record comes from a study of shared clonotypes between healthy human individuals (dated by TCRdb to 2018 to 2021). Notes on the research overall: The cohort included three men and a couple of women between 18 and 49 years of age. For each donor, three plates each were used for CD4 naive and CD4 memory, two plates were used for CD8 naive, and one plate was used for CD8 memory. Blood TCR repertoires of four to six healthy adults were deeply sequenced to estimate repertoire size and the extent of clonotype sharing between individuals. To increase sequencing depth and limit assay-specific biases, TCR repertoire library preparation and sequencing were carried out by different laboratories using diverse techniques. Between about 0.8 and 9.5 billion PBMCs per donor were obtained by leukapheresis.

What the authors observed across the whole study: Pairwise subsampling led to the expectation that sequencing depth would affect the degree of clonotype sharing among donors. Higher generation probabilities were observed for clonotypes shared by all four sorted-subset donors than for non-shared clonotypes. About 5% of naive CD4, around 3.5% of naive CD8, about 2.5% of memory CD4, and less than 0.45% of memory CD8 clonotypes were shared across a few donors. Only blood was sampled, and tissue TCR repertoires likely differ from those in blood. Estimated clonotype richness was generally larger for naive than for memory subsets. The small number of donors limited the genetic and exposure-history diversity represented. Even with the large sequencing depth, rarefaction of the sorted-subset datasets indicated that sequencing was incomplete.

Using the deep immunoSEQ assay, multiplex PCR amplified TCR CDR3 regions from genomic DNA. Extracted genomic DNA from each cell subset was spread evenly across all wells of several immunoSEQ 96-well plates, with each plate serving as a replicate. For sorted subsets, 200 to 250 ng of genomic DNA, equivalent to some 33,000 T cell genomes, went into each replicate PCR. Purified libraries were measured with a Qubit 3.0 fluorometer, size-checked on a Bioanalyzer 2100, and measured again with the KAPA Library Quantification kit. A separate single-read 150-cycle Illumina NextSeq 550 flow cell was used to sequence each immunoSEQ 96-well plate. Processing in the source paper ran as follows. Because the immunoSEQ output held only junctional sequences and lacked quality scores, the filtering could not match the filtering applied to full-length reads. To assign V/J genes and CDR3, sequences were annotated using PyIR, a Python wrapper for IgBLAST v1.9, with IMGT germline references. Reads were removed for weak V/J assignments (E-value above 1e-6), missing CDR3, stop codons, out-of-frame junctions, or ambiguous translated residues. A V3J clonotype was defined by an identical inferred V gene, J gene, and CDR3 amino acid sequence. Percentage overlap between repertoires was computed as shared unique clonotypes divided by the size of the smaller repertoire. Three approaches were used to assess repertoire richness: RTK rarefaction, the Chao1 estimator, and Recon v2.1 estimates of unobserved clonotypes. Generation probabilities for all TCRbeta clonotypes obtained by the gDNA method from a handful of donors were computed using OLGA. TCRdb took over this immuneACCESS table, retaining in-frame rearrangements with V and J assigned. Such tables are incomplete; in checked studies, under half of the missing clones stem from an unresolved V gene, and the remainder is unexplained. V, J and clone size are those of that table, while D and trimming were read from the DNA. Across this sample there are some 2,000,000 clones, with roughly 94% seen only once. The ten largest clones represent approximately 0.13% of the sample.

Donors were healthy HIV-negative adults with no recently reported acute infections or vaccinations. All donors were Caucasian adults living in Nashville, Tennessee, USA. Magnetic negative selection was used to enrich CD4+ T cells, after which naive cells were positively selected on CD45RA and the negative fraction became the memory subset. Blood was obtained by leukapheresis, after which PBMCs were separated by Ficoll-Histopaque density gradient centrifugation and cryopreserved in liquid nitrogen vapor phase. Analytical flow cytometry was used to check the purity and quantity of every magnetically sorted T cell population. From each sorted fraction, genomic DNA was isolated and quantified by UV absorbance on a Nanodrop 2000c. From the cysteine up to the phenylalanine, the CDR3 has a length of 17 residues. CDR3 DNA is the only sequence kept; it has 51 bases, read in frame from the first base. Trimmed from V: 2 bases; trimmed from J: 2 bases; junction bases lacking a gene match: 3. The germline V gene specifies KGHSH as CDR1 and LQKENI as CDR2.

The rearrangement combines TRBV18 with TRBJ2-5, with 15 bases in between that match TRBD2. This TCR came from a man between 18 and 35 years old in good health. The sample comprised naive CD4+ T cells sorted from blood. The sample's cell subset or site, from its label and the paper: CD45RA+ positively selected. The CDR3 corresponds to CASSPSGLAGGQETQYF. The base sequence is TGTGCCAGCTCACCATCTGGACTAGCGGGGGGGCAAGAGACCCAGTACTTC.